Below are 25 T cell receptor beta chains sequenced from a single sample in a study of CD8 T cells in ankylosing spondylitis. Study findings and constraints: A TCR beta motif made of about 8 highly homologous variants seemed typical of ankylosing spondylitis blood.

No antigen has been assigned to these receptors. In TCRdb, the 5' RACE reads were re-called with MiXCR into one record per CDR3 protein. The sample records under 550,000 distinct CDR3 sequences, roughly 27% being singletons. The specimen sequenced was blood, either unsorted or a sorted T cell fraction (not recorded which). Receptor source: a male donor with ankylosing spondylitis.

This clonotype has ten or more counts. The V gene is TRBV20-1, the J gene TRBJ1-5; TRBD1 agrees at 9 bases. The germline V gene encodes CDR1 DFQATT and CDR2 SNEGSKA (reference sequence). With V trimmed by 4 bases and J by 6 bases, 10 bases remained unmatched. The CDR3 contains 15 residues. The CDR3 nucleotides are TGCAGTGCTACTCAAGGACAGGGGAGGTTTCAGCCCCAGCATTTT. Translating gives CSATQGQGRFQPQHF.

This clonotype has just a few counts. The chain links TRBV6-2 or TRBV6-3 to TRBJ2-7; 11 bases are a match to TRBD2. Germline lookup yields CDR1 MNHEY and CDR2 SVGEGT. Trimming at V came to 2 bases and at J to 5 bases, leaving 11 bases not matched to a gene. The CDR3 sequence is 17 residues long. The DNA for the CDR3 is TGTGCCAGCAGTTACGCCGCTGTAGCGGGAGGGCTCCACGAGCAGTACTTC. This codes for CASSYAAVAGGLHEQYF.

The chain joins TRBV6-1 to TRBJ1-4; D unresolved. V was shortened by 3 bases and J by 8 bases, with 13 bases between the two germline ends. The CDR3 has 14 residues. Per germline, CDR1 MNHNS and CDR2 SASEGT. The CDR3 is CASSDPGGSEKLFF. The CDR3 DNA reads as TGTGCCAGCAGTGATCCAGGTGGGAGCGAAAAACTGTTTTTT.

This clonotype was observed a few times. The gene calls are TRBV28 and TRBJ1-4; 7 bases align to TRBD1. The CDR3 spans 17 residues. Germline trimming cut 4 bases from V and 13 bases from J; bases unmatched to any gene: 21. Germline values: CDR1 MDHEN, CDR2 SYDVKM. The CDR3 region has the DNA TGTGCCAGCAGTTCTCCGGGACAGAGGATTTATTGGAAAGGACTGTTTTTT. It yields the protein CASSSPGQRIYWKGLFF.

This rearrangement joins TRBV20-1 to TRBJ2-6, with TRBD1 as a possible D gene (6 bases). Germline V gene sequence: CDR1 DFQATT, CDR2 SNEGSKA (reference sequence). This CDR3 contains 16 residues. Deletions cut 0 bases from V and 3 bases from J, with 12 bases between. The DNA of the CDR3 is TGCAGTGCTAGAGACTACAGGGCGCTTGGGGCCAACGTCCTGACTTTC. Residues: CSARDYRALGANVLTF.

In its sample, this clonotype was seen a few times. V gene TRBV2 combines with J gene TRBJ2-7; no clear D. V lost 3 bases and J lost 1, with 10 bases in between. The CDR3 extends over 14 amino acids. CDR1 is SNHLY and CDR2 is FYNNEI in the germline V gene. The CDR3: CASSDAVSSYEQYF. The CDR3 nucleotides read TGTGCCAGCAGTGATGCAGTTTCTTCCTACGAGCAGTACTTC.

The chain is built from TRBV6-2 or TRBV6-3 and TRBJ2-1; D gene ambiguous. Trimming cost V 2 bases and J 10 bases, with 18 bases left between them. Germline values: CDR1 MNHEY, CDR2 SVGEGT. The CDR3 length is 15 residues. The CDR3 protein is CASSYGPAGSGEQFF. CDR3 bases: TGTGCCAGCAGTTACGGGCCCGCTGGATCCGGAGAGCAGTTCTTC.

V and J are TRBV5-1 and TRBJ1-1, with D tentatively TRBD1 (6 bases). The CDR3 runs to 12 residues. The V gene lost 5 bases and the J gene lost 7 bases, with 12 bases spanning the gap. Germline CDR1 SGHRS, CDR2 YFSETQ. The CDR3 region is CASSTQGLEAFF. As DNA, the CDR3 is TGCGCCAGCAGTACACAGGGCCTTGAAGCTTTCTTT.

This clonotype was observed a handful of times. The V call is TRBV20-1, the J call TRBJ1-5; no definite D call. CDR3 size: 17 residues. Germline V gives CDR1 DFQATT, CDR2 SNEGSKA (reference sequence). V lost 4 bases, J lost 0 bases, and 19 bases lay in between. CDR3 protein: CSAINAFGLYSNQPQHF. CDR3 bases: TGCAGTGCTATCAATGCCTTCGGGTTATATAGCAATCAGCCCCAGCATTTT.

This clonotype occurred a few times. The rearrangement uses TRBV20-1 and TRBJ1-6; D is undetermined. The germline CDR1 and CDR2 sequences are DFQATT and SNEGSKA (reference sequence). This CDR3 comprises 16 residues. V lost 0 bases and J lost 9, with 18 bases in between. The DNA of the CDR3 is TGCAGTGCTAGAGAGTCCGGGGTAAATCGGCTTTCACCCCTCCACTTT. This encodes CSARESGVNRLSPLHF.

The V gene is TRBV11-1, the J gene TRBJ2-2; D gene uncertain. The CDR3 totals 18 residues. V was shortened by 6 bases and J by 0 bases, with 20 bases between the two germline ends. The germline V gene encodes CDR1 SGHAT and CDR2 FQDESV (reference sequence). The CDR3 coding sequence is TGTGCCAGCAGTACGGACCGAAGTCTAGGTTCGAACACCGGGGAGCTGTTTTTT. Amino acid sequence: CASSTDRSLGSNTGELFF.

This clonotype turned up a few times. The V call is TRBV24-1, the J call TRBJ2-1; D unresolved. The CDR3 loop spans 16 amino acids. Germline V gene lookup returns CDR1 KGHDR and CDR2 SFDVKD. The germline V and J ends were trimmed by 4 bases and 0 bases, with 12 bases remaining between them. The CDR3 region is CATSDRYGFSYNEQFF. The CDR3 nucleotides are TGTGCCACCAGTGACCGCTACGGTTTCTCCTACAATGAGCAGTTCTTC.

The table lists this clonotype with a few counts. The CDR3 spells CASSPRTGGQPQHF. CDR3 bases: TGTGCCAGCAGCCCACGGACAGGGGGTCAGCCCCAGCATTTT. The V gene is TRBV9, the J gene TRBJ1-5; 10 bases are a match to TRBD1. The V segment lost 4 bases and the J segment 6 bases; nucleotides outside the gene matches: 4. The CDR3 contains 14 residues. Germline V gene lookup returns CDR1 SGDLS and CDR2 YYNGEE.

This clonotype was found a few times. The CDR3 is CASILGQGARYGYTF. In nucleotides, the CDR3 is TGTGCCAGCATTCTGGGGCAGGGGGCGCGGTATGGCTACACCTTC. The chain has TRBV12-3 or TRBV12-4 and TRBJ1-2; 8 nucleotides agree with TRBD1. J lost 5 bases, V lost 7 bases, and 12 bases had no gene match. The CDR3 spans 15 residues.

The rearrangement links TRBV19 to TRBJ2-7, with D possibly being TRBD1 or TRBD2 (6 bases each). V was shortened by 6 bases and J by 3 bases, with 21 bases between the two germline ends. Germline V gene lookup returns CDR1 LNHDA and CDR2 SQIVND (reference sequence). The CDR3 loop spans 16 amino acids. The CDR3 bases are TGTGCCAGTAGACAATCGGGGGCGCGGAATTACTACGAGCAGTACTTC. Translated: CASRQSGARNYYEQYF.

This clonotype was detected ten times or more. The chain is built from TRBV5-1 and TRBJ2-2, with D possibly matching TRBD2 (5 bases). There are 13 residues in the CDR3. The ends were cut back, 5 bases at V and 5 bases at J, with 10 bases in the middle. CDR1 and CDR2 from the germline V gene are SGHRS and YFSETQ. The DNA for the CDR3 is TGCGCCAGCAGTCTAGCAGCGACCGGGGAGCTGTTTTTT. Translated: CASSLAATGELFF.

The chain is built from TRBV5-5 and TRBJ1-2; D is undetermined. The CDR3 consists of 14 residues. Germline-derived CDR1 and CDR2 are SGHKS and YYEKEE (reference sequence). V was clipped by 2 bases and J by 4 bases, with 12 bases between them. The CDR3 reads CASSLGNSLYGYTF. CDR3 DNA sequence: TGTGCCAGCAGCTTAGGAAACAGCCTCTATGGCTACACCTTC. The full variable domain, its missing parts supplied by reference TRBV5-5 and TRBJ1-2, is DAGVTQSPTHLIKTRGQQVTLRCSPISGHKSVSWYQQVLGQGPQFIFQYYEKEERGRGNFPDRFSARQFPNYSSELNVNALLLGDSALYLCASSLGNSLYGYTFGSGTRLTVV.

This clonotype has more than one count but fewer than ten. V is TRBV5-6 and J is TRBJ2-7; D perhaps matches TRBD2 (6 bases). The germline CDR1 and CDR2 sequences are SGHDT and YYEEEE. The CDR3 is made up of 14 amino acids. V was cut by 2 bases and J by 3 bases, with 12 bases left in between. DNA for the CDR3: TGTGCCAGCAGCTTCGCGGGAACACTCTACGAGCAGTACGTC. Translating it yields CASSFAGTLYEQYV.

The genes are TRBV12-3 or TRBV12-4 and TRBJ2-1; 7 nucleotides align to TRBD2. The CDR3 totals 13 residues. The junction had 7 bases not matched to a gene; V was cut back by 5 bases and J by 9 bases. CDR3 in amino acids: CASSGGLTREQFF. In nucleotides, the CDR3 is TGTGCCAGCAGTGGGGGACTAACTCGTGAGCAGTTCTTC.

This chain uses TRBV15 with TRBJ2-3, with 7 bases that match TRBD1. This CDR3 has 19 amino acids. With V trimmed by 0 bases and J by 0 bases, 12 bases remained unmatched. Germline assignment: CDR1 LNHNV and CDR2 YYDKDF (reference sequence). The CDR3 bases are TGTGCCACCAGCAGAGACCGCCCCGGGACAGTAGGGAGCACAGATACGCAGTATTTT. The encoded protein is CATSRDRPGTVGSTDTQYF.

V and J are TRBV5-1 and TRBJ2-1, with 8 bases aligning to TRBD2. This CDR3 has 15 amino acids. The trim removed 0 bases at V and 8 bases at J, leaving 7 bases unmatched. From germline, CDR1 is SGHRS and CDR2 YFSETQ. This CDR3 reads CASSLAQRELDEQFF. DNA of the CDR3: TGCGCCAGCAGCTTGGCCCAGCGGGAGCTCGATGAGCAGTTCTTC.

This clonotype has just a few counts. The genes are TRBV6-1 and TRBJ1-1; D gene uncertain. CDR3 length: 14 amino acids. The germline V gene has CDR1 MNHNS and CDR2 SASEGT. The V gene lost 6 bases and the J gene lost 6 bases, with 17 bases spanning the gap. CDR3 in DNA: TGTGCCAGCAGCCACAGCCCAAGTCAGTCTGAAGCTTTCTTT. This sequence encodes CASSHSPSQSEAFF.

V and J are TRBV19 and TRBJ1-2; a possible D gene is TRBD1 (5 bases). The V and J ends lost 3 bases and 4 bases respectively, with 12 bases between them. The CDR3 contains 14 residues. Germline CDR1 and CDR2: LNHDA and SQIVND (reference sequence). The CDR3 loop is CASSMSGGIYGYTF. The CDR3 region has the DNA TGTGCCAGTAGTATGTCCGGGGGTATCTATGGCTACACCTTC.

This clonotype has ten or more counts. V is TRBV5-5 and J is TRBJ1-5; D perhaps matches TRBD1 (5 bases). Per germline, CDR1 SGHKS and CDR2 YYEKEE (reference sequence). V lost 2 bases and J lost 2, with 17 bases in between. This CDR3 is built from 17 residues. The CDR3: CASSLLVSGRGNQPQHF. The CDR3 DNA reads TGTGCCAGCAGCTTACTCGTGTCGGGACGGGGCAATCAGCCCCAGCATTTT.

J is TRBJ2-5 and V is TRBV5-1, with unresolved D. V was trimmed by 2 bases and J by 1 base, leaving 12 bases between them. The CDR3 extends over 15 amino acids. From germline, CDR1 is SGHRS and CDR2 YFSETQ. The chain's CDR3 is CASSFSWQVQETQYF. The CDR3 coding sequence is TGCGCCAGCAGCTTTTCATGGCAAGTCCAAGAGACCCAGTACTTC.